Below, one T cell receptor (beta chain) is given with its context. Its antigen remains unidentified. This CDR3 has 13 residues. Through a sample-barcoded 5' primer and a J-beta primer mix, a second PCR was run for about 6 to 12 cycles. TCRdb fed the 5' RACE reads into MiXCR, producing one record per CDR3 protein. The sample has about 800,000 distinct CDR3 sequences, roughly 25% seen once. This sample was taken from a study of blood T cells in healthy people across ages. Study-wide findings and caveats: Calculation of diversity from one million T cells yielded estimates considered to be underestimates.

The same data also went into a second study, on T cells of mothers and their children. In that study: A slight, non-significant increase in overlap was found for related mother-child pairs relative to unrelated pairs.

The source of this sequence is a boy between 10 and 17 years old in good health. The sequenced sample was blood. The J gene is TRBJ1-1, the V gene TRBV21-1; the D call in the table, TRBD1, was not verified against the DNA. TRBV21-1 is a pseudogene segment. CDR3 amino acids: CASSATGHTEAFF. For the CDR3, the DNA is TGTGCCAGCAGCGCGACAGGGCACACTGAAGCTTTCTTT.